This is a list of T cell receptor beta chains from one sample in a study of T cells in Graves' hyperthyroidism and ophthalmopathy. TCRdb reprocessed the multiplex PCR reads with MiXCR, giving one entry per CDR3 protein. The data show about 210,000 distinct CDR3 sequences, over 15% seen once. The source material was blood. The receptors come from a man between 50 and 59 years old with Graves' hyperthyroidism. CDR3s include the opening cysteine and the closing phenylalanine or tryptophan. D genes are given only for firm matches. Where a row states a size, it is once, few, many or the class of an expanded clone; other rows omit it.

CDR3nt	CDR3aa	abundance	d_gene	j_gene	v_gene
TGCGCCAGCAGCACGACCAATTACGAGCAGTACTTC	CASSTTNYEQYF	many	NA	TRBJ2-7	TRBV5-1
TGTGCCAGCAGTTGGCAACCGGGACAGGCGAAACCCTACGAGCAGTACTTC	CASSWQPGQAKPYEQYF	many	TRBD1	TRBJ2-7	TRBV6-5
TGTGCTAGTGGTCCTGTTTACTACGAGCAGTACTTC	CASGPVYYEQYF	many	NA	TRBJ2-7	TRBV12-5
TGCAGTGCTAGCCAAAACACCGGGGAGCTGTTTTTT	CSASQNTGELFF	few	NA	TRBJ2-2	TRBV20-1
TGCAGTGCTAGCCCGGGGAACGATCAGCCCCAGCATTTT	CSASPGNDQPQHF	NA	NA	TRBJ1-5	TRBV20-1
TGCAGTGCTCGACCACAGCGGGAGGGAAAAGAGACCCAGTACTTC	CSARPQREGKETQYF	many	TRBD2	TRBJ2-5	TRBV20-1
TGTGCCAGCAAGGGGAGCTCCTATAATTCACCCCTCCACTTT	CASKGSSYNSPLHF	NA	NA	TRBJ1-6	TRBV11-1
TGTGCCACCAGTCCGCTAGCGGGTTCCACAGATACGCAGTATTTT	CATSPLAGSTDTQYF	many	TRBD2	TRBJ2-3	TRBV15
TGTGCCAGCAGTTACTCGAGCGGGCATTACGAGCAGTACTTC	CASSYSSGHYEQYF	many	NA	TRBJ2-7	TRBV6-6
TGCAGTGCTAGAGATTGGAGCCCGATCGGAGATACGCAGTATTTT	CSARDWSPIGDTQYF	NA	NA	TRBJ2-3	TRBV20-1
TGCAGTGCTGAACCGGGACTAGCGGAGGTCTACGAGCAGTACTTC	CSAEPGLAEVYEQYF	many	TRBD2	TRBJ2-7	TRBV20-1
TGTACCAGCAGACAACGAGACGAAAGCTACAATGAGCAGTTCTTC	CTSRQRDESYNEQFF	many	NA	TRBJ2-1	TRBV2
TGTGCCAGCAGCTTAAGGACTAGCGGGGGCACAGATACGCAGTATTTT	CASSLRTSGGTDTQYF	many	TRBD2	TRBJ2-3	TRBV7-8
TGTGCCAGCCGGGACACCCCCTACGAGCAGTACTTC	CASRDTPYEQYF	many	NA	TRBJ2-7	TRBV2
TGTGCCAGCAGCTTAGTTTCAGGCCTGAAGGGGGAGACCCAGTACTTC	CASSLVSGLKGETQYF	many	NA	TRBJ2-5	TRBV11-2
TGCAGTGGCGAGCGGGAGGGAACAGATACGCAGTATTTT	CSGEREGTDTQYF	NA	TRBD2	TRBJ2-3	TRBV20-1
TGTGCCAGCAGTCGGACAGTCCTCTCCTACGAGCAGTACTTC	CASSRTVLSYEQYF	many	NA	TRBJ2-7	TRBV28
TGTGCCAGCAGCGGGACTAGCGGAGGACGGGGAGATACGCAGTATTTT	CASSGTSGGRGDTQYF	NA	TRBD2	TRBJ2-3	TRBV5-8
TGTGCCAGCAGTCCACGCCCATGGGGACAGGTTACCTCTGGGGCCAACGTCCTGACTTTC	CASSPRPWGQVTSGANVLTF	many	TRBD1	TRBJ2-6	TRBV12-3/TRBV12-4
TGTGCCAGCAGCTTAGGGACCGGGACAAAGGGATACAATCAGCCCCAGCATTTT	CASSLGTGTKGYNQPQHF	few	NA	TRBJ1-5	TRBV11-3
TGTGCCAGCCGGACAGGGTTTGGCTACACCTTC	CASRTGFGYTF	NA	TRBD1	TRBJ1-2	TRBV27
TGTGCCAGCAGCTTTGGCAGGGGGCGCACCGGGGAGCTGTTTTTT	CASSFGRGRTGELFF	NA	TRBD1	TRBJ2-2	TRBV7-8
TGTGCCACCCAGGGACAACGCTCCTACAATGAGCAGTTCTTC	CATQGQRSYNEQFF	few	NA	TRBJ2-1	TRBV10-3
TGCGCCAGCAGCTGGGACGGACAATCGCCCCAGCATTTT	CASSWDGQSPQHF	few	NA	TRBJ1-5	TRBV5-1
TGTGCCAGTAGCCGGGACGGCCGGGGGGTCTACAATGAGCAGTTCTTC	CASSRDGRGVYNEQFF	few	TRBD2	TRBJ2-1	TRBV19
TGTGCCAGCAGCTTAGTGAAACGGAACTTTGAAAAACTGTTTTTT	CASSLVKRNFEKLFF	NA	NA	TRBJ1-4	TRBV7-9
TGTGCCAGCAGCGGCGGAGGGATTATGTATGAGACCCAGTACTTC	CASSGGGIMYETQYF	many	NA	TRBJ2-5	TRBV7-9
TGTGCCAGCAGTTCGGGTGTTACAGGGGCTGGGGCCAACGTCCTGACTTTC	CASSSGVTGAGANVLTF	NA	TRBD1	TRBJ2-6	TRBV7-6